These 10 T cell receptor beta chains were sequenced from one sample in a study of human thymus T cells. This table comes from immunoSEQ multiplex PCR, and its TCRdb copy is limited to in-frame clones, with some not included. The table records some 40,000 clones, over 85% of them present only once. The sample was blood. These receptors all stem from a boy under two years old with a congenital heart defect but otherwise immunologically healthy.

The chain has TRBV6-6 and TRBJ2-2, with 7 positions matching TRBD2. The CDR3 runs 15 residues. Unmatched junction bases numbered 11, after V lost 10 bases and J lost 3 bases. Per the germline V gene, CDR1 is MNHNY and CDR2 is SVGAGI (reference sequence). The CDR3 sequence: CATYDLGGDTGELFF. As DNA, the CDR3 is TGTGCCACCTACGACCTGGGGGGGGACACCGGGGAGCTGTTTTTT.

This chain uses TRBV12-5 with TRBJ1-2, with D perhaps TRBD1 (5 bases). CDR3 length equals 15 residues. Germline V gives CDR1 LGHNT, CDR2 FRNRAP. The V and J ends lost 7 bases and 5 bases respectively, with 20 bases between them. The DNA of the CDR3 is TGTGCTAGTGTTCCCCGAGGGGTGGGAAATTATGGCTACACCTTC. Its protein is CASVPRGVGNYGYTF.

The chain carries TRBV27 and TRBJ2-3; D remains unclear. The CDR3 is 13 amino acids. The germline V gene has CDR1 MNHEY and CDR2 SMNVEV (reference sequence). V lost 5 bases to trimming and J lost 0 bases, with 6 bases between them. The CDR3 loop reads CASSPLSTDTQYF. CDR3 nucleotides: TGTGCCAGCAGTCCCCTAAGCACAGATACGCAGTATTTT.

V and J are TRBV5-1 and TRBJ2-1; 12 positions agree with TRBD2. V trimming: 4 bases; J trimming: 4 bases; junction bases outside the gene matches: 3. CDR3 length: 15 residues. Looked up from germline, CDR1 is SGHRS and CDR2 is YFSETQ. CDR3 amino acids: CASSGLAGIYNEQFF. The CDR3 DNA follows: TGCGCCAGCAGCGGACTAGCGGGGATTTACAATGAGCAGTTCTTC.

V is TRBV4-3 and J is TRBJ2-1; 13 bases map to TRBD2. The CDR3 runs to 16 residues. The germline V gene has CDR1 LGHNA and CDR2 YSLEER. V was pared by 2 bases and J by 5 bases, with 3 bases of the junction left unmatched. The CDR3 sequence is CASSQPGLAGHNEQFF. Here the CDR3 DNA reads TGCGCCAGCAGCCAACCGGGACTAGCGGGGCACAATGAGCAGTTCTTC.

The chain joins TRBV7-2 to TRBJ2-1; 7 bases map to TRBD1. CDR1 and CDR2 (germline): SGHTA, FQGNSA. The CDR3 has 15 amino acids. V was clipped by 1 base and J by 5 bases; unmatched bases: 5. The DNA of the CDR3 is TGTGCCAGCAGCTTAGTACGAAGGGGGCACAATGAGCAGTTCTTC. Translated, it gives CASSLVRRGHNEQFF. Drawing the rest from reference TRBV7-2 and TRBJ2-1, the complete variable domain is GAGVSQSPSNKVTEKGKDVELRCDPISGHTALYWYRQSLGQGLEFLIYFQGNSAPDKSGLPSDRFSAERTGGSVSTLTIQRTQQEDSAVYLCASSLVRRGHNEQFFGPGTRLTVL.

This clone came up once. In DNA, the CDR3 is TGTGCCAGCAGTTTCGGGGGGCCAGATACGCAGTATTTT. Protein product: CASSFGGPDTQYF. V is TRBV27 and J is TRBJ2-3, with TRBD2 as a possible D gene (7 bases). V lost 3 bases and J lost 4, with 8 bases in between. From germline, CDR1 is MNHEY and CDR2 SMNVEV (reference sequence). The CDR3 is 13 amino acids.

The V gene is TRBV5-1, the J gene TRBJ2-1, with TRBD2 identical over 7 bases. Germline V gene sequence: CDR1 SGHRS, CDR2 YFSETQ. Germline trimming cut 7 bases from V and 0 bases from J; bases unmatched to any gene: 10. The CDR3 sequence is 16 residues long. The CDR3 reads CASRLLAVSSYNEQFF. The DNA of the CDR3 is TGCGCCAGCCGTCTTCTAGCGGTTAGCTCCTACAATGAGCAGTTCTTC. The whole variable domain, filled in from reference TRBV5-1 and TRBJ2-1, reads KAGVTQTPRYLIKTRGQQVTLSCSPISGHRSVSWYQQTPGQGLQFLFEYFSETQRNKGNFPGRFSGRQFSNSRSEMNVSTLELGDSALYLCASRLLAVSSYNEQFFGPGTRLTVL.

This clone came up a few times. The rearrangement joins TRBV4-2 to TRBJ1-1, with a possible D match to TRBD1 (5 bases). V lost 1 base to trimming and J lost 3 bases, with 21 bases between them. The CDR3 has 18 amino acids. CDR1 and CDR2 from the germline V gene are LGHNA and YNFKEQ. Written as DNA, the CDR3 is TGTGCCAGCAGCCAAGGTCCGGGACGGATGAAGGCGGACACTGAAGCTTTCTTT. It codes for CASSQGPGRMKADTEAFF.

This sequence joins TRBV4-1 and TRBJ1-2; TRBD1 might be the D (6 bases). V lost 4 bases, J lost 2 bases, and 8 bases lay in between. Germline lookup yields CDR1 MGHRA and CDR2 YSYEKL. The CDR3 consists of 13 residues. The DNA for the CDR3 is TGCGCCAGCAGCCCGGGGGCGAACTATGGCTACACCTTC. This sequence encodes CASSPGANYGYTF.